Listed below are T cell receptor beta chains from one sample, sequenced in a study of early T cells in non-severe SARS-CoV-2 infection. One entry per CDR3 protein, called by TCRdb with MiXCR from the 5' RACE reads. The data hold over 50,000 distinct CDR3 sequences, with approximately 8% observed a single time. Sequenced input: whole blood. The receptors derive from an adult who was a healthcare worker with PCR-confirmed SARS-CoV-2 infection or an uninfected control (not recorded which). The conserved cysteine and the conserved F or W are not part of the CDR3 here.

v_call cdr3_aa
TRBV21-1 ASSPPVRTDSEAF
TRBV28 ASSLQGIGYT
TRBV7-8 ASSPHGTGDLQPQH
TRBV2 ASSELDRGNEQF
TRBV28 ASRGGGTEAF
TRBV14 ASSQEDWASGVSRGLYEQF
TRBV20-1 SAPRLAGLQGETQY
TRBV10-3 AISDVGESNQPQH
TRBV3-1 ASSQQGDEKLF
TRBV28 ASSLLLGYT
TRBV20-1 SARDSRGWSYEQY
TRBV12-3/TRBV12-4 ASRIQGISNQPQH
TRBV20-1 SARANGGGAETQY
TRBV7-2 ASSSSGDQETQY
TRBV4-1 ASSQVQLYNEQF